Sequencing of this T cell receptor (beta chain) was carried out in a study of blood T cell repertoires in COVID-19. Study-wide context: Sources were T cells, B-cell-depleted T cells, or PBMCs; the material itself was cDNA or gDNA.

The CDR3 covers 14 residues. V was trimmed by 3 bases and J by 1 base, leaving 10 bases between them. Germline assignment: CDR1 SGHRS and CDR2 YFSETQ. Methods used by the authors: Amplification of reference gene primers was used by the study to estimate nucleated cell counts. Only in-frame clones appear in the TCRdb table, and some are missing; sequencing was by immunoSEQ multiplex PCR. V and J calls and clone size follow that table, whereas D and trimming were derived from the DNA. The table shows under 65,000 clones, with 75% to 95% occurring only once. The sequenced sample consisted of peripheral blood. V and J are TRBV5-1 and TRBJ1-1; D is ambiguous. The sequence came from an elderly man with acute or convalescent COVID-19. CDR3 amino acids: CASSSRLENTEAFF. The CDR3 nucleotides are TGCGCCAGCAGCTCCCGACTCGAGAACACTGAAGCTTTCTTT.